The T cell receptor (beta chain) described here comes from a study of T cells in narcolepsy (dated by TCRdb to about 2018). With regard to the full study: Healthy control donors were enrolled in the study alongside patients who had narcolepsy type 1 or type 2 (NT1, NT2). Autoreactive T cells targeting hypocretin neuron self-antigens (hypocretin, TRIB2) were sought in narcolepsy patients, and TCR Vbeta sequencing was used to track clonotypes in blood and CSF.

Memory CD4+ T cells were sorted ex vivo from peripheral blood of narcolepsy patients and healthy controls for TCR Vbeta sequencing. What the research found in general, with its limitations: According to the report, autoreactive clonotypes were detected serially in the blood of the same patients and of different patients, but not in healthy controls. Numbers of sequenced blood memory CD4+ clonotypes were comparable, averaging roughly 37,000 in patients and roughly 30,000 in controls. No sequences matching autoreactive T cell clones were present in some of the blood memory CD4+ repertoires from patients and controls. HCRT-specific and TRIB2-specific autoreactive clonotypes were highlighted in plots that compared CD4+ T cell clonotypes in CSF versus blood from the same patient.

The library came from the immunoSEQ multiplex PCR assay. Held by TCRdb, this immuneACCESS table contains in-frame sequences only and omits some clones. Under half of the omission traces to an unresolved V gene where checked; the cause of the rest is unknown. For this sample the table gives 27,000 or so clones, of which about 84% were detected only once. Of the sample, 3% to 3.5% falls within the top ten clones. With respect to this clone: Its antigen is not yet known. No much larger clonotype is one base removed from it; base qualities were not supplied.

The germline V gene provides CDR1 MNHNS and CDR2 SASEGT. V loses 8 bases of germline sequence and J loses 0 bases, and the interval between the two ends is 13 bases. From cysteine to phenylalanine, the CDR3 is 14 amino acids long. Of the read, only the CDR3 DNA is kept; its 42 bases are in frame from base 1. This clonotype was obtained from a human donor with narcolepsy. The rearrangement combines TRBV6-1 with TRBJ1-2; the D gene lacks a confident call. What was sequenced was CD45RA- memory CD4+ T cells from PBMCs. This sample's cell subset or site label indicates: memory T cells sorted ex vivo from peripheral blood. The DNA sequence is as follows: TGTGCCAGCTATAGGCATTTAGCTAACTATGGCTACACCTTC. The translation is CASYRHLANYGYTF.